This entry is about one T cell receptor beta chain. Time point specified: newly diagnosed GD, antithyroid drugs for less than 3 months. PBMC-derived RNA was used for the TCR library. The entry originates in a study of regulatory T cells in long-lasting Graves disease. Building the TCR beta libraries relied on iRepertoire HTBI primers, and CDR3 regions underwent Arm-PCR. Study processing details: Sequenced samples collectively carried under 75 TRBV and over 11 TRBJ segments. Using its own MiXCR run on the multiplex PCR reads, TCRdb lists one record per CDR3 protein. Here the V and J calls rest on TCRdb's processing, not on the authors' analysis. The profile shows hundreds of thousands of distinct CDR3 sequences, 15% to 20% of them singletons. V was pared by 2 bases and J by 1 base, with 14 bases between. The CDR3 length is 17 residues. In addition, the sample was reused for a study of T cells in Graves' hyperthyroidism and ophthalmopathy. That source adds: Stable Graves' hyperthyroidism meant no ophthalmopathy progression within 18 months. Primed by the HTBI set, a first-round RT-PCR was run on the TCR CDR3.

Source: peripheral blood mononuclear cells (PBMCs), taken at new diagnosis, from a patient treated with antithyroid drugs. This receptor was identified in a woman aged 30 to 39 with Graves disease. This chain joins TRBV12-3 or TRBV12-4 and TRBJ2-2, with D maybe TRBD2 (5 bases). CDR3 coding DNA: TGTGCCAGCAGTTTATCTTTAGCGAGGTTGAACACCGGGGAGCTGTTTTTT. This codes for CASSLSLARLNTGELFF.